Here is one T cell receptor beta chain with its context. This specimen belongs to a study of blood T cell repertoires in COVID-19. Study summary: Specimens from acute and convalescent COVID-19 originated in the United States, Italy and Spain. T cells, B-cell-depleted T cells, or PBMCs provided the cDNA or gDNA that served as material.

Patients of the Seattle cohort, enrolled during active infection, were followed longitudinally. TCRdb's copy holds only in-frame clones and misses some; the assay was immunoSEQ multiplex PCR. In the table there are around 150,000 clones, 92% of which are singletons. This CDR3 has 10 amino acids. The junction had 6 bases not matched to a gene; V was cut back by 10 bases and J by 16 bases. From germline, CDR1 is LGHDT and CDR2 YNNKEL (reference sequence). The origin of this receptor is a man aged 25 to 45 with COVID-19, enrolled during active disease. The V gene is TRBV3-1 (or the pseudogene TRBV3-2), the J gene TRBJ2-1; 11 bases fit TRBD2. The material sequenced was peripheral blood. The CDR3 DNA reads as TGTGCCAAGGAGGGGACTAGCGGATTCTTC. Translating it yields CAKEGTSGFF.